This T cell receptor beta chain was sequenced in a study of Ad26.COV2.S vaccination and SARS-CoV-2 variants (dated by TCRdb to the early 2020s). Notes on the research overall: Vaccine-arm donors came from COV1001, a multicentre, randomized, double-blind, placebo-controlled phase I-IIa trial of Ad26.COV2.S in healthy adults. Dosing of Ad26.COV2.S was intramuscular, at either 5x10^10 or 1x10^11 viral particles, delivered as one shot or as two shots spaced 56 days apart. TCRbeta repertoire sequencing was used to assess the specificity and breadth of SARS-CoV-2-reactive T cell receptors after Ad26.COV2.S vaccination. A total of some 30 samples were included in the TCR-sequenced set, comprising some 20 Ad26.COV2.S vaccine recipients, 5 placebo recipients and 8 SARS-CoV-2 convalescent individuals. Trial participants were randomized into five groups of five, in which low-dose or high-dose Ad26.COV2.S was given once or twice, or placebo was given on both occasions. Investigators did not know the trial group allocation while performing experiments and assessing outcomes.

In the paper's terms, the treatment or condition label means: over 15 received Ad26.COV2.S at low or high dose, single or two shots; 5 received placebo; per-sample allocation not given. Repertoires of vaccine and placebo recipients were sequenced from samples collected on day 63 after the first injection. Between 29 July and 7 August 2020, Cohort 1b enrolled 25 adults aged 18-55 years at one site in Boston, USA. Ad26.COV2.S consisted of a replication-incompetent adenovirus type 26 vector by which a prefusion-stabilized SARS-CoV-2 spike protein from the original Wuhan strain was expressed. The immunoSEQ Assay was used to sequence TCRbeta CDR3 regions. After extraction, genomic DNA underwent amplification by bias-controlled multiplex PCR, followed by high-throughput sequencing. As for the authors' bioinformatics: To quantify the absolute abundance of every unique TCRbeta CDR3 region, sequences were collapsed and filtered. Usable DNA was measured by amplifying reference genes present in all nucleated cells, and TCRbeta template counts were normalized to that usable DNA to estimate T cell fraction. Repertoire TCRs were annotated as SARS-CoV-2-specific when V gene, CDR3 amino acid sequence and J gene were exactly matched to a known reactive TCR set. The reference SARS-CoV-2 TCR set was obtained from MIRA and was filtered for enrichment in COVID-19-positive ImmuneCODE repertoires, whereby public or cross-reactive TCRs were removed. Drawing on the MIRA antigens, annotated TCRs were analysed further at the level of specific ORF or position within ORF. Breadth was defined as annotated unique rearrangements over total unique productive rearrangements; depth was the summed frequency of those rearrangements. TCR breadth was compared between groups using two-sided Wilcoxon rank-sum tests. TCRdb took over this immuneACCESS table, retaining in-frame rearrangements with V and J assigned. Such tables are incomplete; in checked studies, under half of the missing clones stem from an unresolved V gene, and the remainder is unexplained. The V and J calls and clone size were taken over from that table, and D and trimming were inferred from the DNA. The sample yields around 370,000 clones; around 84% were counted once. 3% to 4% of the sample comes from the top ten.

Beyond this particular receptor, the publication reports: After vaccination, substantial breadth of spike-specific CD8+ and CD4+ T cell responses was reported. The study was not powered to compare responses between vaccine doses or regimens. Vaccine and placebo recipients had comparable non-spike TCR breadth, which fits with the vaccine containing only spike. Higher spike-specific TCR breadth was observed in Ad26.COV2.S recipients than in placebo recipients (P = 0.0014). The authors noted that total T cell responses may have been underestimated by the TCR breadth and depth analyses.

The CDR3 goes from the cysteine to the phenylalanine over 16 residues. Of the read, only the CDR3 DNA is kept; its 48 bases are in frame from base 1. The germline V gene (reference sequence) specifies SGHKS as CDR1 and YYEKEE as CDR2. V drops 3 bases and J drops 1 base, leaving 16 bases in between. This clone was counted only a few times. Its antigen is unknown. Base qualities were left out, and no much larger clone turns up one base away. The rearrangement joined TRBV5-5 to TRBJ1-1, and possibly TRBD1, on 5 matching bases. The input for sequencing was peripheral blood, taken in a trial of Ad26.COV2.S vaccine versus placebo. The receptor's source is a person aged 18-65 years who received the Ad26.COV2.S COVID-19 vaccine or a placebo. The CDR3 loop reads CASSSGPGLQNTEAFF. The nucleotide sequence reads as follows: TGTGCCAGCAGCTCTGGGCCGGGACTCCAGAACACTGAAGCTTTCTTT.